The sequence of this TCR beta chain was determined in a study of T cells in localized non-small cell lung cancer. Findings and caveats of the study: Among the tissues sampled, uninvolved adjacent lung had the highest T cell clonality, above tumor.

Sequencing was performed with immunoSEQ multiplex PCR; in TCRdb, only in-frame clones are kept and a portion is missing. The profile shows some 5,800 clones, approximately 24% of them singletons. This clone was counted ten times or more. Its antigen is unknown. Germline-derived CDR1 and CDR2 are SGHNT and YENEEA. Unmatched junction bases numbered 13, after V lost 2 bases and J lost 4 bases. There are 18 residues in the CDR3. This chain joins TRBV11-3 and TRBJ2-5, with TRBD2 matching 10 bases. The clonotype comes from a female donor aged 60 or older with stage I lung adenocarcinoma. Specimen: lung tumor tissue, collected before any cancer treatment. For the CDR3, the DNA is TGTGCCAGCAGCTTAAAGTCTAGCGGGAGTTCCGGTGGAGAGACCCAGTACTTC. Its protein product is CASSLKSSGSSGGETQYF.